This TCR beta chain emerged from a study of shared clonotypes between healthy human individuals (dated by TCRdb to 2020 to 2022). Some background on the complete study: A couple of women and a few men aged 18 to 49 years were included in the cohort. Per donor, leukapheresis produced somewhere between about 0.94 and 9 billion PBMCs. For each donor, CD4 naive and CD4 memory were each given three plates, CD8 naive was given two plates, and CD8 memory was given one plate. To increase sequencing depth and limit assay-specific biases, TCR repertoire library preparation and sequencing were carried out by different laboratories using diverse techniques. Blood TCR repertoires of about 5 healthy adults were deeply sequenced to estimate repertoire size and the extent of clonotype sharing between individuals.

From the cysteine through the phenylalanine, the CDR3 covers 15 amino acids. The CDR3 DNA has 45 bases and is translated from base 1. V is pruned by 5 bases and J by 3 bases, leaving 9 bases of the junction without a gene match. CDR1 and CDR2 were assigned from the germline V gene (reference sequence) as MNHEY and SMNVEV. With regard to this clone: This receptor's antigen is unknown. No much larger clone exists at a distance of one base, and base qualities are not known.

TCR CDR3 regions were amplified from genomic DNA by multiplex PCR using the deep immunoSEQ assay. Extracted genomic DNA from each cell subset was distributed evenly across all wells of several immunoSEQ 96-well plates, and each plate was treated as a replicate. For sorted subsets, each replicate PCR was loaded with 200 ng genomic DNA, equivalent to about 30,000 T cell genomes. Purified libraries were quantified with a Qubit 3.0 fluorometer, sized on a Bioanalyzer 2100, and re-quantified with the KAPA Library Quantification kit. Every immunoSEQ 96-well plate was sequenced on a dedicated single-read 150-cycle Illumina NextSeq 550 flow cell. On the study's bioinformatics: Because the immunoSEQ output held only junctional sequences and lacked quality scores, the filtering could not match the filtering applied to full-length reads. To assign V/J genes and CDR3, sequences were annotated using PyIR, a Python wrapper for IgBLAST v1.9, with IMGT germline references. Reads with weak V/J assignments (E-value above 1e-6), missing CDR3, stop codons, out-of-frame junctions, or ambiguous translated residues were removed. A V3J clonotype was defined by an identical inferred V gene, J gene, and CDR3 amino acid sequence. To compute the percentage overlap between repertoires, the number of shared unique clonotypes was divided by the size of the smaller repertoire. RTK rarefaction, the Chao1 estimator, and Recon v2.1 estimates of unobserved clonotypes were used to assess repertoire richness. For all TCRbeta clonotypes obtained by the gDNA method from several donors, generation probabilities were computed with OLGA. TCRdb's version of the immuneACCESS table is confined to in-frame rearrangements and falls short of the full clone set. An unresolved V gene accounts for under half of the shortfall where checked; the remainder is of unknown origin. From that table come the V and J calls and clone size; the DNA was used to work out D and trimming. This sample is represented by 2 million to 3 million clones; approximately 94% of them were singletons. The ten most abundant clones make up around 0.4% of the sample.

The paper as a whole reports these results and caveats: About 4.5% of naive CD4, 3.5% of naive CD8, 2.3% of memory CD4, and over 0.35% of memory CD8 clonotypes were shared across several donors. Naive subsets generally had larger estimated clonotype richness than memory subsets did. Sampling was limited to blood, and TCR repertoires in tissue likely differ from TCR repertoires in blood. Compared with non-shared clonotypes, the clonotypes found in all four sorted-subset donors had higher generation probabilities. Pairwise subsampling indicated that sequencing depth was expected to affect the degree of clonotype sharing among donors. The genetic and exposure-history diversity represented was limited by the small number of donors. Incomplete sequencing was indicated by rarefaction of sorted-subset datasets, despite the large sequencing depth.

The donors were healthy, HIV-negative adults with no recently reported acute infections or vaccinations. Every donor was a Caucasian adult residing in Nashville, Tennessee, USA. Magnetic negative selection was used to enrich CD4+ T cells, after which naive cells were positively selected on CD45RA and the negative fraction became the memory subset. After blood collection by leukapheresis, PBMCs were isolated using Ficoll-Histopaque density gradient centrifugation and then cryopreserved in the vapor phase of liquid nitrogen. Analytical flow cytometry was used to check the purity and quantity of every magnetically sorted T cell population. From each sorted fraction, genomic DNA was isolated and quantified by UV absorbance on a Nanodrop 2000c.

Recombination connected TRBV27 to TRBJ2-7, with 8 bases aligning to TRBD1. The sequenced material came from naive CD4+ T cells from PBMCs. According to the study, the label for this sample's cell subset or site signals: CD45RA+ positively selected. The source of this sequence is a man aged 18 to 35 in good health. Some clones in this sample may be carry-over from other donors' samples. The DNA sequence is TGTGCCAGCAGTCCCCGGACAGGGAGAGGCTACGAGCAGTACTTC. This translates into CASSPRTGRGYEQYF.